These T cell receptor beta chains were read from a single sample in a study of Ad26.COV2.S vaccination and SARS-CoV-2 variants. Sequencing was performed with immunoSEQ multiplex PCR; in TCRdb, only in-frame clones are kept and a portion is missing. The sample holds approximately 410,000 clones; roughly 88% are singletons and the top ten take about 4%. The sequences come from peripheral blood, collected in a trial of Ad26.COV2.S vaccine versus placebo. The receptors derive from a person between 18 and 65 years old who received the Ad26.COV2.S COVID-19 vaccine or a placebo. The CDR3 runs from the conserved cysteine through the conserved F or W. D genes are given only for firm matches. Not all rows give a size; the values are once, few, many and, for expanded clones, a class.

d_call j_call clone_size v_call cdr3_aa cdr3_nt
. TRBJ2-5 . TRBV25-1 CASSPPQGPQETQYF TGTGCCAGCAGTCCACCACAGGGACCACAAGAGACCCAGTACTTC
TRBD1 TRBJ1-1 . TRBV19 CASSMQGGMNTEAFF TGTGCCAGTAGTATGCAGGGGGGTATGAACACTGAAGCTTTCTTT
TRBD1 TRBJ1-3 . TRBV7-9 CASSIKDRGGNTIYF TGTGCCAGCAGCATTAAGGACAGGGGTGGAAACACCATATATTTT
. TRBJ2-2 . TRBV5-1 CASSPRDQTGELFF TGCGCCAGCAGCCCCCGGGACCAAACCGGGGAGCTGTTTTTT
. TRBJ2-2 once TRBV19 CASRWGTRPPGELFF TGTGCCAGTAGGTGGGGGACGAGGCCTCCCGGGGAGCTGTTTTTT
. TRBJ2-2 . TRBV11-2 CASSLDTAGLNTGELFF TGTGCCAGCAGCTTAGATACCGCGGGCCTGAACACCGGGGAGCTGTTTTTT
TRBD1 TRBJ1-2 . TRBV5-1 CASTLGQGASGYTF TGCGCCAGCACCCTAGGACAGGGTGCGAGTGGCTACACCTTC
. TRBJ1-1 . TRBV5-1 CASSLAENTEAFF TGCGCCAGCAGCTTAGCAGAGAACACTGAAGCTTTCTTT
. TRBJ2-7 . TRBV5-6 CASSLEPVGDYEQYF TGTGCCAGCAGCTTGGAACCCGTTGGGGACTACGAGCAGTACTTC
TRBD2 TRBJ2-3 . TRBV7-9 CASSLIAGASTDTQYF TGTGCCAGCAGCTTAATAGCGGGAGCTAGCACAGATACGCAGTATTTT
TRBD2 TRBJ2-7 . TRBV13 CASSSQLAGLSYEQYF TGTGCCAGCAGCTCTCAACTAGCGGGGCTCTCCTACGAGCAGTACTTC
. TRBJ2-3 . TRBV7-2 CASSLMGAQYF TGTGCCAGCAGCCTTATGGGTGCGCAGTATTTT
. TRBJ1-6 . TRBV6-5 CASSYSRILRSPLHF TGTGCCAGCAGTTACTCGAGAATCCTCAGATCACCCCTCCACTTT
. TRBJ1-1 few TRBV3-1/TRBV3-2 CASSQLSIETEAFF TGTGCCAGCAGCCAACTAAGCATTGAGACTGAAGCTTTCTTT
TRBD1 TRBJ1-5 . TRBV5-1 CASSPWTGTQPQHF TGCGCCAGCAGCCCCTGGACAGGGACTCAGCCCCAGCATTTT
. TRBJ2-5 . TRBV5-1 CASSLAAAQEETQYF TGCGCCAGCAGCTTGGCGGCGGCCCAAGAAGAGACCCAGTACTTC
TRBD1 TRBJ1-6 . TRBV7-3 CASSLGTGDGSPLHF TGTGCCAGCAGCTTAGGCACAGGGGATGGTTCACCCCTCCACTTT
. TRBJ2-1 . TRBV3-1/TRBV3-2 CASSQGTAYNEQFF TGTGCCAGCAGCCAAGGGACAGCCTACAATGAGCAGTTCTTC
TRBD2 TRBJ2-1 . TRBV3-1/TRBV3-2 CASSQSGGARNEQFF TGTGCCAGCAGCCAGTCCGGGGGGGCCCGCAATGAGCAGTTCTTC
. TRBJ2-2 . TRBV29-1 CSVAPGPGELFF TGCAGCGTCGCGCCAGGGCCCGGGGAGCTGTTTTTT
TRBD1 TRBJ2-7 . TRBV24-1 CATSDRPGTGAGEQYF TGTGCCACCAGTGACCGCCCCGGGACAGGGGCCGGGGAGCAGTACTTC
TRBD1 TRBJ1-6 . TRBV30 CAWTPTGGFYNSPLHF TGTGCCTGGACCCCGACAGGGGGCTTCTATAATTCACCCCTCCACTTT
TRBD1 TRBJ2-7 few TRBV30 CAWEPRQGTYEQYF TGTGCCTGGGAACCCAGACAGGGGACCTACGAGCAGTACTTC
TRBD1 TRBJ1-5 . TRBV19 CASSGTGGAQPQHF TGTGCCAGTAGTGGCACAGGGGGCGCTCAGCCCCAGCATTTT
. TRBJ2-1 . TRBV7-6 CASSLDRGSYNEQFF TGTGCCAGCAGCTTAGATAGGGGCTCCTACAATGAGCAGTTCTTC
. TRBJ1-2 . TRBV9 CASSVGDTYGYTF TGTGCCAGCAGCGTAGGGGACACATATGGCTACACCTTC
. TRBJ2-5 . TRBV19 CASSSGGTDQETQYF TGTGCCAGTAGTTCCGGAGGGACGGACCAAGAGACCCAGTACTTC
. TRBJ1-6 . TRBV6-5 CASSYSGLDSSPLHF TGTGCCAGCAGTTACTCAGGGTTAGACAGTTCACCCCTCCACTTT
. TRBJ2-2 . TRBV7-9 CASSPDIGMGTGELFF TGTGCCAGCAGCCCCGACATAGGGATGGGCACCGGGGAGCTGTTTTTT
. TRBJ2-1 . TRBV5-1 CASSLGAGPPEAFF TGCGCCAGCAGCTTGGGGGCGGGACCCCCAGAGGCGTTCTTC
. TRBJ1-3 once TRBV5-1 CASSLENLGNTIYF TGCGCCAGCAGCTTGGAAAATTTAGGAAACACCATATATTTT
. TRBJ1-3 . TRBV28 CASSALGARSGNTIYF TGTGCCAGCAGTGCTTTGGGAGCACGCTCTGGAAACACCATATATTTT
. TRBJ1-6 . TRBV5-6 CASSALGGGYNSPLHF TGTGCCAGCAGCGCCCTGGGGGGGGGCTATAATTCACCCCTCCACTTT
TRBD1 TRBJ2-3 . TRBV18 CASSPRQGSTDTQYF TGTGCCAGCTCGCCGAGACAGGGGAGCACAGATACGCAGTATTTT
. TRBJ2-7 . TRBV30 CAWGNTGSYEQYF TGTGCCTGGGGCAACACTGGCTCCTACGAGCAGTACTTC
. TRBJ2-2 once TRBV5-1 CASSFPPANTGELFF TGCGCCAGCAGCTTCCCTCCGGCTAACACCGGGGAGCTGTTTTTT
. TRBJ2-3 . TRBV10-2 CASSELDRPTDTQYF TGCGCCAGCAGTGAGTTGGACAGACCCACAGATACGCAGTATTTT
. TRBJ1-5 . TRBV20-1 CSAGVVGPQHF TGCAGTGCTGGGGTGGTGGGGCCCCAGCATTTT
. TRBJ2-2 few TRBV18 CASRDRFTGELFF TGTGCCAGCCGCGACAGGTTCACCGGGGAGCTGTTTTTT
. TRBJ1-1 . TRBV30 CAWSVLGGTAFF TGTGCCTGGAGTGTACTAGGAGGGACAGCTTTCTTT
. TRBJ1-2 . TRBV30 CAWSVVLGNGYTF TGTGCCTGGAGTGTAGTTTTGGGTAATGGCTACACCTTC
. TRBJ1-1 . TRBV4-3 CASSQESVDTEAFF TGCGCCAGCAGCCAAGAAAGTGTGGACACTGAAGCTTTCTTT
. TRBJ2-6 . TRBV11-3 CASSLSSGANVLTF TGTGCCAGCAGCTTGAGCTCTGGGGCCAACGTCCTGACTTTC
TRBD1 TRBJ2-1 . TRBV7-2 CASSLGLGQGEQFF TGTGCCAGCAGCTTAGGGTTGGGACAGGGGGAGCAGTTCTTC
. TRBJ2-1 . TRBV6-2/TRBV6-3 CASSYGSNEQFF TGTGCCAGCAGTTATGGATCCAATGAGCAGTTCTTC
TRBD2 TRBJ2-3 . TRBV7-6 CASSLGGGGTATDTQYF TGTGCCAGCAGCTTAGGCGGGGGGGGGACCGCCACAGATACGCAGTATTTT
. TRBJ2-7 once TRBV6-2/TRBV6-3 CASSYSAPPYEQYF TGTGCCAGCAGTTACTCGGCACCCCCCTACGAGCAGTACTTC
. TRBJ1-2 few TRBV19 CASSIPGDYYGYTF TGTGCCAGTAGTATCCCAGGGGACTACTATGGCTACACCTTC
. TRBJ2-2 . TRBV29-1 CSVDPGFQTGELFF TGCAGCGTGGACCCGGGGTTTCAAACCGGGGAGCTGTTTTTT
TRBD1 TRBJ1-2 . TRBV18 CASSQNRGYGYTF TGTGCCAGCTCACAAAACAGGGGCTATGGCTACACCTTC
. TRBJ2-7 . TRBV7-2 CASSSNGVSGEQYF TGTGCCAGCAGCTCAAACGGGGTTAGTGGCGAGCAGTACTTC
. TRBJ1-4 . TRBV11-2 CASSLDNGIGKLFF TGTGCCAGCAGCTTAGATAACGGGATAGGAAAACTGTTTTTT